Following are 23 T cell receptor beta chains from one sample sequenced in a study of shared clonotypes between healthy human individuals. Sequenced by immunoSEQ multiplex PCR; TCRdb stores in-frame clones only, minus some. The data hold 2.3 million or so clones, with 80% to 95% observed a single time. Material for sequencing was naive CD4+ T cells from PBMCs. Described subset: CD45RA+ positively selected. These receptors originate from a man between 18 and 29 years old in good health. Some clones in this sample may be carry-over from other donors' samples.

The V call is TRBV28, the J call TRBJ1-1, with 9 positions matching TRBD1. From germline, CDR1 is MDHEN and CDR2 SYDVKM. The CDR3 covers 14 residues. V lost 6 bases and J lost 4; bases outside the gene matches: 6. CDR3 loop: CASRLGQGFTEAFF. The CDR3 DNA reads TGTGCCAGCAGGCTCGGACAGGGGTTCACTGAAGCTTTCTTT.

The rearrangement links TRBV5-1 to TRBJ2-3, with 9 bases aligning to TRBD2. The germline gives CDR1 SGHRS, CDR2 YFSETQ. Trimming took 0 bases from V and 2 from J; bases not matched to a gene: 10. The CDR3 loop spans 18 amino acids. CDR3 amino acids: CASSLGLAGGIATDTQYF. The CDR3 DNA reads TGCGCCAGCAGCTTGGGTCTGGCGGGAGGGATCGCCACAGATACGCAGTATTTT.

The chain carries TRBV7-9 and TRBJ2-7, with D unresolved. The CDR3 loop spans 15 amino acids. Per germline, CDR1 SEHNR and CDR2 FQNEAQ (reference sequence). Trimming left V 5 bases short and J 3 bases short, with 17 bases between. The CDR3 nucleotides read TGTGCCAGCAGCCTCGCTCGGAAATCCCTCTACGAGCAGTACTTC. Encoded protein: CASSLARKSLYEQYF.

The chain joins TRBV7-8 to TRBJ1-2, with D tentatively TRBD1 (5 bases). The CDR3 loop spans 15 amino acids. Germline CDR1 reads SGHVS; CDR2 reads FQNEAQ. Trimming left V 4 bases short and J 0 bases short, with 12 bases between. CDR3 in DNA: TGTGCCAGCAGCTCCCCGAGGGGCCCTAACTATGGCTACACCTTC. It translates to CASSSPRGPNYGYTF.

CDR3 nucleotide sequence: TGCGCCAGCAGCCCCCTTGAGCATGAAAAACTGTTTTTT. This encodes CASSPLEHEKLFF. The V and J genes are TRBV5-1 and TRBJ1-4; D is ambiguous. The length of the CDR3 is 13 residues. The germline V gene encodes CDR1 SGHRS and CDR2 YFSETQ. V lost 4 bases and J lost 6, with 10 bases in between.

The chain recombines TRBV28 with TRBJ1-3; D gene unclear. Germline V gene lookup returns CDR1 MDHEN and CDR2 SYDVKM. This CDR3 contains 16 residues. Trimming stripped 3 bases from V and 0 bases from J, with 12 bases between. The chain's CDR3 is CASSLADWSSGNTIYF. DNA of the CDR3: TGTGCCAGCAGTTTGGCGGACTGGAGCTCTGGAAACACCATATATTTT.

V is TRBV4-1 and J is TRBJ1-5; D may be TRBD1 (6 bases). The length of the CDR3 is 17 residues. CDR1 and CDR2 from the germline V gene are MGHRA and YSYEKL. V shed 0 bases and J shed 1 base, with 13 bases lying between them. CDR3 bases: TGCGCCAGCAGCCAAGATGTAGGGGGGGGGAGCAATCAGCCCCAGCATTTT. Residues: CASSQDVGGGSNQPQHF.

The gene calls are TRBV28 and TRBJ2-7; weak D call: TRBD2 (6 bases). Germline V CDR1 and CDR2: MDHEN, SYDVKM. With 1 base removed from V and 7 bases from J, the gap between germline ends came to 17 bases. There are 15 residues in the CDR3. CDR3 region: CASSLYSGLLREQYF. CDR3 in DNA: TGTGCCAGCAGTTTATATAGCGGTCTTCTCCGTGAGCAGTACTTC.

As DNA, the CDR3 is TGTGCCAGCAGCCCGAGGGGGCAGCAAGCTTTCTTT. Amino acid sequence: CASSPRGQQAFF. The rearrangement joins TRBV7-2 to TRBJ1-1; TRBD1 aligns across 7 bases. Losses at the gene ends were 5 bases for V and 9 bases for J; bases not matched to a gene: 6. The germline CDR1 and CDR2 sequences are SGHTA and FQGNSA. There are 12 residues in the CDR3.

This chain uses TRBV28 with TRBJ2-6, with no clear D. Germline CDR1 is MDHEN and CDR2 is SYDVKM. CDR3 size: 12 residues. V dropped 1 base and J dropped 10 bases, with 5 bases sitting between them. The CDR3 here is CASSLSENVLTF. As DNA, the CDR3 is TGTGCCAGCAGTTTATCAGAGAACGTCCTGACTTTC. The whole variable domain, remainder taken from reference TRBV28 and TRBJ2-6, is DVKVTQSSRYLVKRTGEKVFLECVQDMDHENMFWYRQDPGLGLRLIYFSYDVKMKEKGDIPEGYSVSREKKERFSLILESASTNQTSMYLCASSLSENVLTFGAGSRLTVL.

This chain uses TRBV15 with TRBJ2-7; the D gene is possibly TRBD1 (6 bases). The CDR3 is 15 amino acids. V was cut by 3 bases and J by 2 bases, with 14 bases left in between. Germline V gives CDR1 LNHNV, CDR2 YYDKDF (reference sequence). The CDR3 bases are TGTGCCACCAGCAGGGCACAGGGTCTGACCTACGAGCAGTACTTC. Translating it yields CATSRAQGLTYEQYF.

The chain recombines TRBV28 with TRBJ2-3; TRBD1 agrees at 7 bases. Germline CDR1 and CDR2: MDHEN and SYDVKM. This CDR3 has 14 amino acids. The trim removed 7 bases at V and 6 bases at J, leaving 10 bases unmatched. The CDR3 sequence: CASTSGQPSDTQYF. The CDR3 bases are TGTGCCAGCACCTCGGGACAGCCTTCGGATACGCAGTATTTT.

This chain joins TRBV9 and TRBJ2-3, with TRBD2 matching 9 bases. The germline CDR1 and CDR2 sequences are SGDLS and YYNGEE. V was clipped by 0 bases and J by 6 bases; unmatched bases: 2. The CDR3 consists of 14 residues. CDR3 sequence: CASSVVTSGDTQYF. CDR3 nucleotides: TGTGCCAGCAGCGTAGTTACTAGCGGGGATACGCAGTATTTT.

V gene TRBV5-4 combines with J gene TRBJ2-3, with D unclear. Trimming took 4 bases from V and 0 from J, leaving 12 bases between them. The CDR3 extends over 15 amino acids. CDR1 SGHNT and CDR2 YYREEE come from the germline V gene (reference sequence). The CDR3 region is CASSRVGPSTDTQYF. CDR3 nucleotides: TGTGCCAGCAGCCGGGTAGGTCCGAGCACAGATACGCAGTATTTT.

The CDR3 loop reads CASSLFRASSYNEQFF. In DNA, the CDR3 is TGTGCCAGCAGCTTATTTAGGGCGAGCTCCTACAATGAGCAGTTCTTC. The V call is TRBV7-3, the J call TRBJ2-1; D is undetermined. The CDR3 is 16 residues long. The V end lost 2 bases, the J end lost 0 bases, and 11 bases lay between the germline ends. Germline V lookup: CDR1 SGHTA, CDR2 FQGTGA. Full variable domain (outside the CDR3, taken from reference TRBV7-3 and TRBJ2-1): GAGVSQTPSNKVTEKGKYVELRCDPISGHTALYWYRQSLGQGPEFLIYFQGTGAADDSGLPNDRFFAVRPEGSVSTLKIQRTERGDSAVYLCASSLFRASSYNEQFFGPGTRLTVL.

The V gene is TRBV19, the J gene TRBJ1-1; 7 bases are a match to TRBD1. The germline V gene encodes CDR1 LNHDA and CDR2 SQIVND (reference sequence). This CDR3 comprises 13 residues. Trimming removed 6 bases from V and 5 bases from J; junction bases left unmatched: 6. This CDR3 is CASRLDRETEAFF. CDR3 coding DNA: TGTGCCAGTAGGCTCGACAGGGAAACTGAAGCTTTCTTT.

This clone was observed once. This rearrangement joins TRBV7-9 to TRBJ2-2; 7 bases map to TRBD2. The CDR3 spans 19 residues. The trim removed 5 bases at V and 6 bases at J, leaving 21 bases unmatched. Germline loops: CDR1 SEHNR, CDR2 FQNEAQ (reference sequence). The DNA for the CDR3 is TGTGCCAGCAGCCTACCCACTCACTTTGGACTAGATTTCCCCGGGGAGCTGTTTTTT. As protein: CASSLPTHFGLDFPGELFF.

The DNA for the CDR3 is TGTGCCAGCAGTGAACGCCAGGGAGGCGGCTACACCTTC. Translating it yields CASSERQGGGYTF. The chain recombines TRBV6-1 with TRBJ1-2, with TRBD1 as a possible D gene (5 bases). V was cut by 2 bases and J by 8 bases, with 12 bases left in between. CDR1 is MNHNS, CDR2 SASEGT, per germline. The CDR3 is 13 residues long.

The rearrangement uses TRBV2 and TRBJ1-2; TRBD1 aligns across 9 bases. Germline values: CDR1 SNHLY, CDR2 FYNNEI. The V and J ends lost 8 bases and 5 bases, in that order; junction bases with no gene match: 9. The CDR3 spans 14 residues. The CDR3 here is CASHLDRGGYGYTF. In DNA form, the CDR3 reads TGTGCCAGCCACCTCGACAGGGGGGGATATGGCTACACCTTC.

This chain joins TRBV28 and TRBJ2-6; possibly TRBD2 for D (5 bases). V lost 3 bases and J lost 0, with 9 bases in between. Germline-derived CDR1 and CDR2 are MDHEN and SYDVKM. The CDR3 covers 16 residues. CDR3 sequence reads: CASSLADYSGANVLTF. DNA of the CDR3: TGTGCCAGCAGTTTGGCCGACTACTCTGGGGCCAACGTCCTGACTTTC.

The CDR3 region has the DNA TGTGCCAGCAGCTCCGACTTCATTTTAGGTGAGCAGTACTTC. Its protein product is CASSSDFILGEQYF. This chain links TRBV7-2 with TRBJ2-7; D not resolved. Germline V gives CDR1 SGHTA, CDR2 FQGNSA. The V and J ends lost 4 bases and 7 bases respectively, with 17 bases between them. The CDR3 covers 14 residues.

The chain joins TRBV2 to TRBJ2-7, with D tentatively TRBD1 (6 bases). The V and J ends lost 4 bases and 3 bases respectively, with 10 bases between them. The germline V gene has CDR1 SNHLY and CDR2 FYNNEI. CDR3 length equals 13 residues. CDR3 region: CASSVVRGYEQYF. The DNA for the CDR3 is TGTGCCAGCAGTGTGGTCAGGGGCTACGAGCAGTACTTC.

V and J are TRBV19 and TRBJ2-3; D is uncertain. The germline gives CDR1 LNHDA, CDR2 SQIVND (reference sequence). Trimming stripped 1 base from V and 0 bases from J, with 14 bases between. This CDR3 is built from 17 residues. Written as DNA, the CDR3 is TGTGCCAGTAGTATAGGGACGTGGGCGGCGAGCACAGATACGCAGTATTTT. It codes for CASSIGTWAASTDTQYF.